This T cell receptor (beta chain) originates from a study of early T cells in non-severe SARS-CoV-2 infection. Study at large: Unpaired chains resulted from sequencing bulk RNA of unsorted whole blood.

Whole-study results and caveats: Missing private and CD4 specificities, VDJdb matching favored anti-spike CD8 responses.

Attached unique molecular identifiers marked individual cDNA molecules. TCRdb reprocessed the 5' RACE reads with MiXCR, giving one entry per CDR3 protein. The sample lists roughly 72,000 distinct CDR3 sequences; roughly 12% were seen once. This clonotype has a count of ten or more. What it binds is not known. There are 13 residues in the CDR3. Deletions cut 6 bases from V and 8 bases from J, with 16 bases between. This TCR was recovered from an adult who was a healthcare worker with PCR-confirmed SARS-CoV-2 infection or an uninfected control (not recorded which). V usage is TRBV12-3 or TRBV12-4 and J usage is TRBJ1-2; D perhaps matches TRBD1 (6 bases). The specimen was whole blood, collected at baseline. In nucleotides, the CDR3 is TGTGCCAGCAGCCAAACAGGGATACGGGGCTACACCTTC. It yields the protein CASSQTGIRGYTF.